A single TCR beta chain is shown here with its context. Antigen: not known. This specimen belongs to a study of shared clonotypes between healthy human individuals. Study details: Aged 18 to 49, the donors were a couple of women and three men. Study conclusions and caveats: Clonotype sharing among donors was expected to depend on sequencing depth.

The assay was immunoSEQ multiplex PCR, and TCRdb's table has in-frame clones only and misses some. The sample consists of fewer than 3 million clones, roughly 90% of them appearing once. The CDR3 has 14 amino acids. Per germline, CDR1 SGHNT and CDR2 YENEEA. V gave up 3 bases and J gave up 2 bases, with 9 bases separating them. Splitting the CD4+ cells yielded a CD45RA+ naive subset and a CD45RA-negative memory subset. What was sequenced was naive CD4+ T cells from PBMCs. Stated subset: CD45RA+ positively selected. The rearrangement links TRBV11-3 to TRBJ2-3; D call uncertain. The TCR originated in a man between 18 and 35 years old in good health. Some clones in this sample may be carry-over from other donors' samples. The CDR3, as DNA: TGTGCCAGCAGCTTGGGCAGCGCCACAGATACGCAGTATTTT. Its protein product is CASSLGSATDTQYF.